This entry is about one TCR beta chain. This sample stems from a study of blood T cell repertoires in COVID-19. Study-wide context: T cells, B-cell-depleted T cells, or PBMCs provided the cDNA or gDNA that served as material.

Authors' methods: Using reference gene primer amplification, nucleated cell counts were estimated. Profiling relied on immunoSEQ multiplex PCR, and the TCRdb table lists in-frame clones only, not all of them. From that table come the V and J calls and clone size; the DNA was used to work out D and trimming. The sample includes 150,000 to 200,000 clones, 70% to 85% of them seen just once. Germline values: CDR1 SGHRS, CDR2 YFSETQ. The CDR3 has 17 amino acids. V shed 0 bases and J shed 1 base, with 11 bases lying between them. This clonotype was obtained from a woman of 80 years or more with acute or convalescent COVID-19. J is TRBJ2-6 and V is TRBV5-1; TRBD1 might be the D (6 bases). Sequenced input: peripheral blood. CDR3 bases: TGCGCCAGCAGCTTGGACAGGGAGACTTCTGGGGCCAACGTCCTGACTTTC. Residues: CASSLDRETSGANVLTF.